A selection of T cell receptor beta chains follows, all from one sample in a study of T cell responses to AZD1222 COVID-19 vaccine. Using immunoSEQ multiplex PCR, the repertoire was profiled, and TCRdb retains in-frame clones only, with some absent. The sample lists roughly 160,000 clones, 94% occurring once. Sequencing was performed on peripheral blood, taken on day 0 of AZD1222 vaccination. The source is an adult in good health. Each CDR3 is given with its conserved first and last residue. D genes are given only for firm matches. Size tells how often a clone was seen (once, few, many) or the class of an expanded clone, and some rows leave it out.

j_gene: TRBJ1-1; abundance: .; d_gene: .; v_gene: TRBV5-6; CDR3aa: CASRLVGVGTGTEAFF; CDR3nt: TGTGCCAGCAGATTGGTGGGGGTGGGAACGGGTACTGAAGCTTTCTTT
j_gene: TRBJ1-2; abundance: .; d_gene: TRBD1; v_gene: TRBV7-9; CDR3aa: CASSFGTGGAYYGYTF; CDR3nt: TGTGCCAGCAGCTTCGGGACAGGGGGCGCTTACTATGGCTACACCTTC
j_gene: TRBJ1-1; abundance: .; d_gene: TRBD1; v_gene: TRBV6-5; CDR3aa: CASNQGAKSTEAFF; CDR3nt: TGTGCCAGTAACCAGGGGGCTAAGAGCACTGAAGCTTTCTTT
j_gene: TRBJ2-2; abundance: .; d_gene: .; v_gene: TRBV2; CDR3aa: CASVRGQPSGTGELFF; CDR3nt: TGTGCCAGCGTGAGAGGGCAGCCAAGCGGAACCGGGGAGCTGTTTTTT
j_gene: TRBJ1-1; abundance: few; d_gene: .; v_gene: TRBV6-5; CDR3aa: CASGLLNTEAFF; CDR3nt: TGTGCCAGCGGTCTGTTGAACACTGAAGCTTTCTTT
j_gene: TRBJ1-2; abundance: .; d_gene: .; v_gene: TRBV28; CDR3aa: CASSLGGAGEGIGYGYTF; CDR3nt: TGTGCCAGCAGTTTAGGGGGGGCAGGGGAAGGCATAGGCTATGGCTACACCTTC
j_gene: TRBJ2-2; abundance: .; d_gene: .; v_gene: TRBV7-6; CDR3aa: CASSSSVANTGELFF; CDR3nt: TGTGCCAGCAGTTCTAGCGTGGCGAACACCGGGGAGCTGTTTTTT
j_gene: TRBJ1-2; abundance: .; d_gene: .; v_gene: TRBV7-9; CDR3aa: CASSLAGQYGYTF; CDR3nt: TGTGCCAGCAGCTTAGCCGGACAGTATGGCTACACCTTC
j_gene: TRBJ2-6; abundance: once; d_gene: .; v_gene: TRBV7-7; CDR3aa: CASSAQLSGANVLTF; CDR3nt: TGTGCCAGCAGCGCACAGCTTTCTGGGGCCAACGTCCTGACTTTC
j_gene: TRBJ1-2; abundance: .; d_gene: TRBD1; v_gene: TRBV30; CDR3aa: CAWSVTGQEGYTF; CDR3nt: TGTGCCTGGAGTGTAACGGGACAGGAGGGCTACACCTTC
j_gene: TRBJ1-1; abundance: .; d_gene: .; v_gene: TRBV7-9; CDR3aa: CASSFGTEAFF; CDR3nt: TGTGCCAGCAGCTTCGGAACTGAAGCTTTCTTT
j_gene: TRBJ2-2; abundance: once; d_gene: .; v_gene: TRBV7-9; CDR3aa: CASSPDAYWAPGELFF; CDR3nt: TGTGCCAGCAGCCCAGACGCCTATTGGGCACCCGGGGAGCTGTTTTTT
j_gene: TRBJ2-7; abundance: .; d_gene: .; v_gene: TRBV24-1; CDR3aa: CATSERGTFVQYF; CDR3nt: TGTGCCACCAGCGAAAGAGGGACATTTGTGCAGTACTTC
j_gene: TRBJ2-1; abundance: .; d_gene: TRBD2; v_gene: TRBV9; CDR3aa: CASSVDGTRSEQFF; CDR3nt: TGTGCCAGCAGCGTAGATGGGACTAGGAGTGAGCAGTTCTTC
j_gene: TRBJ2-3; abundance: once; d_gene: TRBD2; v_gene: TRBV12-3/TRBV12-4; CDR3aa: CASRGGSTDTQYF; CDR3nt: TGTGCCAGCAGGGGGGGGAGCACAGATACGCAGTATTTT
j_gene: TRBJ2-2; abundance: .; d_gene: .; v_gene: TRBV24-1; CDR3aa: CATSDTPKRNTGELFF; CDR3nt: TGTGCCACCAGTGATACCCCCAAGCGGAACACCGGGGAGCTGTTTTTT
j_gene: TRBJ1-1; abundance: .; d_gene: .; v_gene: TRBV14; CDR3aa: CASSQDLRLGAFF; CDR3nt: TGTGCCAGCAGCCAAGATCTCCGACTCGGAGCTTTCTTT
j_gene: TRBJ2-2; abundance: .; d_gene: .; v_gene: TRBV21-1; CDR3aa: CASSKAGLPGQDTGELFF; CDR3nt: TGTGCCAGCAGCAAAGCGGGGCTACCGGGACAGGACACCGGGGAGCTGTTTTTT
j_gene: TRBJ2-5; abundance: .; d_gene: TRBD2; v_gene: TRBV30; CDR3aa: CAWSPWGLAGGQETQYF; CDR3nt: TGTGCCTGGAGTCCGTGGGGACTAGCGGGAGGCCAAGAGACCCAGTACTTC
j_gene: TRBJ1-2; abundance: .; d_gene: .; v_gene: TRBV3-1/TRBV3-2; CDR3aa: CASSPQGLGYGYTF; CDR3nt: TGTGCCAGCAGCCCACAGGGTTTAGGCTATGGCTACACCTTC
j_gene: TRBJ1-5; abundance: .; d_gene: TRBD1; v_gene: TRBV5-1; CDR3aa: CASSLGQGDNQPQHF; CDR3nt: TGCGCCAGCAGCTTAGGACAGGGTGACAATCAGCCCCAGCATTTT
j_gene: TRBJ2-2; abundance: .; d_gene: TRBD2; v_gene: TRBV7-8; CDR3aa: CASTRGGSNTGELFF; CDR3nt: TGTGCCAGCACCCGGGGGGGGTCGAACACCGGGGAGCTGTTTTTT
j_gene: TRBJ1-5; abundance: .; d_gene: TRBD1; v_gene: TRBV28; CDR3aa: CASRALRTGGSNQPQHF; CDR3nt: TGTGCCAGCAGGGCCCTAAGGACAGGGGGAAGCAATCAGCCCCAGCATTTT
j_gene: TRBJ1-2; abundance: .; d_gene: .; v_gene: TRBV30; CDR3aa: CACLSQWTGRGGYTF; CDR3nt: TGTGCCTGCCTCAGCCAGTGGACGGGAAGAGGCGGCTACACCTTC
j_gene: TRBJ1-1; abundance: .; d_gene: TRBD1; v_gene: TRBV11-2; CDR3aa: CASSSRTGGTEAFF; CDR3nt: TGTGCCAGCAGCTCTCGGACAGGGGGCACTGAAGCTTTCTTT
j_gene: TRBJ1-2; abundance: .; d_gene: .; v_gene: TRBV28; CDR3aa: CASSPRVNYGYTF; CDR3nt: TGTGCCAGCAGTCCCCGGGTTAACTATGGCTACACCTTC
j_gene: TRBJ1-1; abundance: .; d_gene: .; v_gene: TRBV5-5; CDR3aa: CASSQVASRGTEAFF; CDR3nt: TGTGCCAGCAGCCAGGTAGCCTCGAGGGGCACTGAAGCTTTCTTT
j_gene: TRBJ2-3; abundance: .; d_gene: .; v_gene: TRBV7-9; CDR3aa: CASSLASPSDTQYF; CDR3nt: TGTGCCAGCAGCTTGGCGAGTCCCTCAGATACGCAGTATTTT
j_gene: TRBJ1-4; abundance: .; d_gene: TRBD1; v_gene: TRBV7-8; CDR3aa: CASSLGQVGINEKLFF; CDR3nt: TGTGCCAGCAGCTTGGGACAGGTCGGCATTAATGAAAAACTGTTTTTT
j_gene: TRBJ2-1; abundance: .; d_gene: .; v_gene: TRBV6-4; CDR3aa: CASSPGESSYNEQFF; CDR3nt: TGTGCCTCTTCTCCGGGCGAAAGCTCCTACAATGAGCAGTTCTTC
j_gene: TRBJ1-1; abundance: .; d_gene: .; v_gene: TRBV2; CDR3aa: CAKAVAAKNTEAFF; CDR3nt: TGTGCCAAAGCAGTGGCAGCCAAGAACACTGAAGCTTTCTTT
j_gene: TRBJ1-4; abundance: .; d_gene: .; v_gene: TRBV5-5; CDR3aa: CASSLEGFSEKLFF; CDR3nt: TGTGCCAGCAGCCTGGAAGGGTTTAGTGAAAAACTGTTTTTT
j_gene: TRBJ2-1; abundance: .; d_gene: TRBD1; v_gene: TRBV24-1; CDR3aa: CATSEGQSSYNEQFF; CDR3nt: TGTGCCACCAGTGAGGGACAGAGCTCCTACAATGAGCAGTTCTTC
j_gene: TRBJ1-1; abundance: .; d_gene: .; v_gene: TRBV5-1; CDR3aa: CASSGRGDGYTEAFF; CDR3nt: TGCGCCAGCAGCGGCCGTGGGGATGGGTACACTGAAGCTTTCTTT
j_gene: TRBJ1-2; abundance: .; d_gene: .; v_gene: TRBV28; CDR3aa: CASNVEQGASENYGYTF; CDR3nt: TGTGCCAGCAATGTCGAACAGGGCGCTTCTGAGAACTATGGCTACACCTTC
j_gene: TRBJ1-1; abundance: .; d_gene: .; v_gene: TRBV3-1/TRBV3-2; CDR3aa: CASSLVGNTEAFF; CDR3nt: TGTGCCAGCAGCCTCGTGGGGAACACTGAAGCTTTCTTT
j_gene: TRBJ2-1; abundance: .; d_gene: TRBD2; v_gene: TRBV4-2; CDR3aa: CASSQEPSGAGGRGYYNEQFF; CDR3nt: TGTGCCAGCAGCCAAGAACCGTCCGGAGCGGGAGGGCGGGGCTATTACAATGAGCAGTTCTTC
j_gene: TRBJ2-5; abundance: .; d_gene: .; v_gene: TRBV6-5; CDR3aa: CASSYSGPEVGGTQYF; CDR3nt: TGTGCCAGCAGTTACTCGGGACCAGAGGTAGGAGGGACCCAGTACTTC
j_gene: TRBJ2-7; abundance: .; d_gene: .; v_gene: TRBV3-1/TRBV3-2; CDR3aa: CASSQERFEQYF; CDR3nt: TGTGCCAGCAGCCAAGAGCGGTTCGAGCAGTACTTC
j_gene: TRBJ2-2; abundance: .; d_gene: TRBD1; v_gene: TRBV25-1; CDR3aa: CASNDDRVTGELFF; CDR3nt: TGTGCCAGCAATGATGACAGGGTCACCGGGGAGCTGTTTTTT
j_gene: TRBJ2-1; abundance: once; d_gene: .; v_gene: TRBV7-9; CDR3aa: CASSLTRSSYNEQFF; CDR3nt: TGTGCCAGCAGCTTGACCAGGAGCTCCTACAATGAGCAGTTCTTC
j_gene: TRBJ2-7; abundance: .; d_gene: .; v_gene: TRBV29-1; CDR3aa: CSVEIRGEQYF; CDR3nt: TGCAGCGTTGAAATACGGGGCGAGCAGTACTTC
j_gene: TRBJ2-2; abundance: .; d_gene: .; v_gene: TRBV12-5; CDR3aa: CASGSTPPEGGTGELFF; CDR3nt: TGTGCTAGTGGTTCCACCCCCCCTGAGGGCGGCACCGGGGAGCTGTTTTTT